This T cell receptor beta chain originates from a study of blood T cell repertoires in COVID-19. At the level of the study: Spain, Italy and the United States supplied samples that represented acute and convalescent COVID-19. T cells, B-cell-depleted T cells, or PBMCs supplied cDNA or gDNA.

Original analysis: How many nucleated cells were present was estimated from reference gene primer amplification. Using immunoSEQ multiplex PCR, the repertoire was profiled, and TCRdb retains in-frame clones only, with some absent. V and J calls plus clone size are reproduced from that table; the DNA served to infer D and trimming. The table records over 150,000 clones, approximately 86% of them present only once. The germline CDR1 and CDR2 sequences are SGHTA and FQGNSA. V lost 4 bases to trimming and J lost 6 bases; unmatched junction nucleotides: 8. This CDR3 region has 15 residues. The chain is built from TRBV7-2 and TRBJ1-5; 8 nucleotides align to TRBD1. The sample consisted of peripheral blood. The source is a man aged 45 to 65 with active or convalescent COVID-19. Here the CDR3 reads CASSSGQAPSQPQHF. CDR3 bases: TGTGCCAGCAGCTCGGGACAGGCACCAAGTCAGCCCCAGCATTTT.